This TCR beta chain is drawn from a study of human T cells and chemical hapten exposure. About the research overall: 0.01% DPC was applied to the upper back in patch tests, which were read at 6 days. Study-wide results and caveats: Expanded TCRs formed significantly more large CDR3 similarity clusters than controls.

Germline values: CDR1 SNHLY, CDR2 FYNNEI. Trimming shortened V by 4 bases and J by 2 bases, and 16 bases separated the two germline ends. CDR3 length equals 16 residues. This clonotype was seen ten or more times. Its antigen is not known. TCRdb analysed the RACE reads with MiXCR anew, one entry per CDR3 protein. The repertoire includes roughly 360,000 distinct CDR3 sequences, 4.8% of them detected once, and about 2.1% sits in the top ten. Time point of the sample: patch test 1, 2 weeks after DPC sensitization. The treatment here: therapeutic diphenylcyclopropenone sensitization with weekly scalp DPC. This sequence originates from a woman in her forties or fifties with alopecia areata. Some clones in this sample may be carry-over from other donors' samples. The chain carries TRBV2 and TRBJ2-3, with a tentative D call TRBD2 (5 bases). The source was whole blood, collected in connection with sensitization to the hapten diphenylcyclopropenone (DPC). The CDR3 bases are TGTGCCAGCAGTGGGTACGAGGGTTCGGCCACAGATACGCAGTATTTT. As protein: CASSGYEGSATDTQYF.